This TCR beta chain came from a study of CD8 T cells in Susac syndrome. Study in general: Active disease was present in six of the sequenced Susac syndrome patients, and remission in fewer than 10.

cDNA came from approximately 0.5 to 1 ug RNA primed by random hexamers. It was immunoSEQ multiplex PCR that amplified TCR beta CDR3 across 54 Vbeta and 13 Jbeta. TCRdb fed the immunoSEQ multiplex PCR reads into MiXCR, producing one record per CDR3 protein. The profile covers roughly 89,000 distinct CDR3 sequences, with roughly 95% appearing a single time and approximately 0.62% taken by the ten largest. Germline CDR1 is SGHRS and CDR2 is YFSETQ. There are 14 residues in the CDR3. V was trimmed by 0 bases and J by 1 base, leaving 7 bases between them. The gene calls are TRBV5-1 and TRBJ1-1; D is perhaps TRBD1 (5 bases). The sample comprised CD8+ T cells from PBMCs. The sequence came from a human donor with Susac syndrome. The CDR3 DNA reads as TGCGCCAGCAGCTTGGGAGGGACGAACACTGAAGCTTTCTTT. This translates into CASSLGGTNTEAFF.